Below, one T cell receptor (beta chain) is given with its context. CDR3 size: 11 residues. Germline V gene lookup returns CDR1 GTSNPN and CDR2 SVGIG (reference sequence). V was shortened by 6 bases and J by 5 bases, with 7 bases between the two germline ends. The repertoire was sequenced with immunoSEQ multiplex PCR; TCRdb's copy has only in-frame clones and lacks some. The table records about 2 million clones, 85% to 95% of them present only once. The sample belongs to a study of shared clonotypes between healthy human individuals. The clonotype originates from a man between 18 and 29 years old in good health. What was sequenced was naive CD4+ T cells sorted from blood. The subset was: CD45RA+ positively selected. V and J are TRBV30 and TRBJ2-2; the D is unclear. The DNA of the CDR3 is TGTGCCTGCGTTGGGACCGGGGAGCTGTTTTTT. Protein: CACVGTGELFF.